The source of this T cell receptor (beta chain) is a study of T cells in localized non-small cell lung cancer. Study-level results: The study detected a median roughly 56 of the top 100 tumor clones in adjacent lung. Because researchers sequenced only one region of the tumor, heterogeneity is still possible.

The data were produced by immunoSEQ multiplex PCR, yet TCRdb's version contains in-frame clones alone and is incomplete. The table records approximately 81,000 clones, 88% of them present only once. Remarks on this clone: Its antigen is not identified.

Trimming took 7 bases from V and 6 from J; bases not matched to a gene: 10. The CDR3 is made up of 14 amino acids. Germline V gives CDR1 MNHNY, CDR2 SVGAGI (reference sequence). The clonotype was recovered from a woman aged 35-70 years with stage I squamous cell lung carcinoma. The specimen comprised peripheral blood, sampled before any cancer treatment. This chain links TRBV6-6 with TRBJ2-7, with TRBD2 matching 9 bases. CDR3 nucleotide sequence: TGTGCCAGCACCTCTTCTGCGGGGGGGCGCGAGCAGTACTTC. Translating gives CASTSSAGGREQYF.